This T cell receptor (beta chain) was observed in a study of T cell responses to AZD1222 COVID-19 vaccine. Some clones are missing from TCRdb's copy, which holds only in-frame ones; the method was immunoSEQ multiplex PCR. The table shows approximately 140,000 clones, with under 95% occurring only once. V shed 0 bases and J shed 2 bases, with 11 bases lying between them. The CDR3 contains 15 residues. Germline assignment: CDR1 SGHKS and CDR2 YYEKEE (reference sequence). The sequencing here drew on peripheral blood, taken 28 days after the second AZD1222 dose. The chain links TRBV5-5 to TRBJ1-1; D is undetermined. The TCR sequence derives from an adult who received the AZD1222 COVID-19 vaccine. For the CDR3, the DNA is TGTGCCAGCAGCTTGGTATACAGTGATAACACTGAAGCTTTCTTT. This encodes CASSLVYSDNTEAFF.